This entry features one TCR beta chain sequence. The antigen it recognizes is unknown. Base qualities are missing; no much larger clone stands one base away. Libraries were built with RT-PCR. This sample was sequenced with an Illumina HiSeq 2500. TCRdb reprocessed the public reads (quality trimming at Q25 with fastp, clone calling with MiXCR) and kept in-frame beta chains. Every CDR3 protein is listed once, alongside the most common genes and DNA of its rows. This sample is represented by 500,000 or so distinct CDR3 sequences; approximately 15% of them were singletons. The ten largest clones capture less than 4% of the sample. Deletion took 4 bases off V and 8 bases off J, with a span of 9 bases between the germline ends. Based on the germline V gene (reference sequence), the CDR1 and CDR2 sequences are LGHDT and YNNKEL. Inclusive of the bounding cysteine and phenylalanine, the CDR3 is 13 residues long. Only the CDR3 DNA stays, 39 bases, in frame from base 1.

The data are from a study of response to subunit inactivated influenza vaccine (dated by TCRdb to about 2018). For context, the study as a whole: Deep quantitative T cell receptor repertoire profiling was used in the study to track responses to a trivalent subunit inactivated influenza vaccine. Overall results and qualifications from the work: It was suggested by the authors that each seasonal influenza vaccination may recruit only a limited number of new T cells.

This receptor was taken from a man in his fifties or sixties who received an inactivated influenza vaccine. Donor details come from another sample of the same person, matched by shared clones. In this chain, TRBV3-1 is recombined with TRBJ1-6, with an unclear D gene assignment. The specimen was CD4+ T cells sorted from PBMCs, collected roughly 24 months after vaccination. The DNA sequence is TGTGCCAGCAGCCCACGATGGGATTCACCCCTCCACTTT. Translated, it gives CASSPRWDSPLHF.